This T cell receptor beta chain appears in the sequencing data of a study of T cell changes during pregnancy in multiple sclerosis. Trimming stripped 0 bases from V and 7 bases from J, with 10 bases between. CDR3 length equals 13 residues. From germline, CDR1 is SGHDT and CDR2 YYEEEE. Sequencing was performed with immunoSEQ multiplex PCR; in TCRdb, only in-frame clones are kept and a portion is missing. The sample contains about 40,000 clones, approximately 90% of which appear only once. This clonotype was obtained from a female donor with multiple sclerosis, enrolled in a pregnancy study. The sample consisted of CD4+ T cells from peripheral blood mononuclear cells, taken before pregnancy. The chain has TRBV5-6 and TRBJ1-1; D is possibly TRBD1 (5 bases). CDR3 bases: TGTGCCAGCAGCTTGGAGGGGAGGGTTGAAGCTTTCTTT. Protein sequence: CASSLEGRVEAFF. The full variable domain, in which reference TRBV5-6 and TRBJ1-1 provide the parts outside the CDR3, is DAGVTQSPTHLIKTRGQQVTLRCSPKSGHDTVSWYQQALGQGPQFIFQYYEEEERQRGNFPDRFSGHQFPNYSSELNVNALLLGDSALYLCASSLEGRVEAFFGQGTRLTVV.